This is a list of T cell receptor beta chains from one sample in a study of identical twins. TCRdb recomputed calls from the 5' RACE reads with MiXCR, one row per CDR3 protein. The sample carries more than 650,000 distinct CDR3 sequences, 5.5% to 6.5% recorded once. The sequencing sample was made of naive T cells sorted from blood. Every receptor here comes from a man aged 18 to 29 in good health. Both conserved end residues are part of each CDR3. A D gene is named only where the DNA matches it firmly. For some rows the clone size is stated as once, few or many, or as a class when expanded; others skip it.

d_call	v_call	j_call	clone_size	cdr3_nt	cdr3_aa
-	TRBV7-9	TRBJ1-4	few	TGTGCCAGCAGCCAGACAGCAACTAATGAAAAACTGTTTTTT	CASSQTATNEKLFF
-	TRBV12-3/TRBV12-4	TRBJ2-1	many	TGTGCCAGCAATCCGACAGGGAGGGTCAATGAGCAGTTCTTC	CASNPTGRVNEQFF
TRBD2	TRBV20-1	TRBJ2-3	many	TGCAGTGCTGACCCCCTCTCGACTAGCGGGAGCACAGATACGCAGTATTTT	CSADPLSTSGSTDTQYF
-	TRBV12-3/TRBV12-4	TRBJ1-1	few	TGTGCCAGCAGTTTGAAACAGTATGACACTGAAGCTTTCTTT	CASSLKQYDTEAFF
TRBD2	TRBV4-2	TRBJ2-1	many	TGTGCCAGCAGCGCTCCTAGCGGGGAGTACAATGAGCAGTTCTTC	CASSAPSGEYNEQFF
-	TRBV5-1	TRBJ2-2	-	TGCGCCAGCAGCTTGGCTGGGGGTTACGCCGGGGAGCTGTTTTTT	CASSLAGGYAGELFF
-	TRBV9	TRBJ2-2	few	TGTGCCAGCAGCGTAGGACAGGGACTCACCGGGGAGCTGTTTTTT	CASSVGQGLTGELFF
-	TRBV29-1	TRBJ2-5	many	TGCAGCGTTGAGAGGGGAACAGTCCAAGAGACCCAGTACTTC	CSVERGTVQETQYF
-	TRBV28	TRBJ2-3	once	TGTGCCAGCCTAAGAGCTGACGGCACAGATACGCAGTATTTT	CASLRADGTDTQYF
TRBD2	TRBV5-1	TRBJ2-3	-	TGCGCCAGCAGTGGCGGGAGGATCACAGATACGCAGTATTTT	CASSGGRITDTQYF
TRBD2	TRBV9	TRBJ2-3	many	TGTGCCAGCAGCGTATCCGCGGGAGATGGGATGGATACGCAGTATTTT	CASSVSAGDGMDTQYF
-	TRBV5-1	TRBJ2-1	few	TGCGCCAGCAGTGGGGACTCCTTCAATGAGCAGTTCTTC	CASSGDSFNEQFF
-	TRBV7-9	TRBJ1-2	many	TGTGCCAGCAGCGCACGGGAGCCCAGCGGCTACACCTTC	CASSAREPSGYTF